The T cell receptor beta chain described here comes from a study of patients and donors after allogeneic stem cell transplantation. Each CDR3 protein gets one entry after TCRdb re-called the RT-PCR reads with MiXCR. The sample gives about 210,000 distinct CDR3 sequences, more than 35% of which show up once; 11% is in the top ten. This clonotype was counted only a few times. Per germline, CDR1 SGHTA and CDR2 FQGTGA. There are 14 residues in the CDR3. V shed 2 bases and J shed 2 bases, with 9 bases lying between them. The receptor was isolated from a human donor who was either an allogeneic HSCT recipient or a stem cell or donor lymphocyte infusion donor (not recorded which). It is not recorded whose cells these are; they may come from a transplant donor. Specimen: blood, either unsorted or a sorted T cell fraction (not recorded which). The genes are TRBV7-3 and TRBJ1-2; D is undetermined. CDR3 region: CASSLYPGNYGYTF. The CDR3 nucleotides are TGTGCCAGCAGCTTATATCCGGGGAACTATGGCTACACCTTC.